The entry below describes one T cell receptor (beta chain). The antigen remains unidentified. The entry originates in a study of T cells in Graves' hyperthyroidism and ophthalmopathy. Patients were excluded for uncontrolled infection, other autoimmune disease, pregnancy or lactation. Diagnoses were made from clinical symptoms, serum measures (thyroxine and TRAb), thyroid ultrasound and orbital computed tomography. TCR beta CDR3 region amplification was performed from RNA transcripts. First-round RT-PCR of the TCR CDR3 relied on the HTBI primer set. TCRdb analysed the multiplex PCR reads with MiXCR anew, one entry per CDR3 protein. This table has hundreds of thousands of distinct CDR3 sequences, approximately 19% appearing once. Germline assignment: CDR1 LGHDT and CDR2 YNNKEL (reference sequence). The V end lost 3 bases, the J end lost 7 bases, and 15 bases lay between the germline ends. This CDR3 is built from 14 residues.

Overall study findings and caveats: The model anticipated ophthalmopathy a median about six months pre-onset.

This rearrangement joins TRBV3-1 to TRBJ1-2; a possible D gene is TRBD1 (5 bases). The sequence was obtained from a woman aged 50 to 60 with Graves' hyperthyroidism that later progressed to Graves' ophthalmopathy. Sequencing was carried out using blood. This CDR3 is CASSQTGTLAGYTF. CDR3 coding DNA: TGTGCCAGCAGCCAGACCGGGACTTTAGCTGGCTACACCTTC.